A selection of T cell receptor beta chains follows, all from one sample in a study of shared clonotypes between healthy human individuals. Libraries were prepared by immunoSEQ multiplex PCR; TCRdb keeps only in-frame clonotypes and omits some of them. The table shows around 500,000 clones, with 81% occurring only once. The sample consisted of PBMCs. The receptors stem from a woman between 40 and 50 years old in good health. Some clones in this sample may be carry-over from other donors' samples. Both conserved end residues are part of each CDR3. D genes are given only for firm matches. Clone sizes are given selectively: once, few, many, or a class where the clone is expanded.

j_call d_call v_call clone_size cdr3_nt cdr3_aa
TRBJ2-7 TRBD2 TRBV9 once TGTGCCAGCAGCCCCTCCGGGACTAGGTCCTACGAGCAGTACTTC CASSPSGTRSYEQYF
TRBJ2-7 NA TRBV2 NA TGTGCCAGCAGTGAGACAGTCGGGACCTACGAGCAGTACTTC CASSETVGTYEQYF
TRBJ2-7 NA TRBV27 once TGTGCCAGCAGCCAGGGGACCTTTCCCTACGAGCAGTACTTC CASSQGTFPYEQYF
TRBJ1-2 TRBD1 TRBV5-1 NA TGCGCCAGCAGCGAGAATACTGGGACAGGGCAAAAGGGCTACACCTTC CASSENTGTGQKGYTF
TRBJ2-7 NA TRBV11-2 NA TGTGCCAGCAGCCACTCAGGGCGCGGGGAGCAGTACTTC CASSHSGRGEQYF
TRBJ2-2 TRBD1 TRBV7-3 NA TGTGCCAGCAGCGACAACCGACAGGGGCGCACCGGGGAGCTGTTTTTT CASSDNRQGRTGELFF
TRBJ2-4 NA TRBV4-1 NA TGCGCCAGCAGCCAACCCCGCCGGGGCACCAAAAACATTCAGTACTTC CASSQPRRGTKNIQYF
TRBJ2-3 NA TRBV4-1 once TGCGCCAGCAGCCAAGATCCCGGACAGCTCACAGATACGCAGTATTTT CASSQDPGQLTDTQYF
TRBJ2-3 NA TRBV20-1 NA TGCAGTGCTACTGACTCAAGTACGCAGTATTTT CSATDSSTQYF
TRBJ2-7 NA TRBV30 NA TGTGCCTGGGGACAGCAATACGAGCAGTACTTC CAWGQQYEQYF
TRBJ2-7 NA TRBV25-1 NA TGTGCCAGCAGTGGGGCACATCCCTACGAGCAGTACTTC CASSGAHPYEQYF
TRBJ2-3 TRBD1 TRBV5-1 once TGCGCCAGCAGCACATCCCCGCCGGGACAGGGGTTCACAGATACGCAGTATTTT CASSTSPPGQGFTDTQYF
TRBJ2-3 TRBD2 TRBV27 NA TGTGCCAGCAGTTTCCGGCGGGAGGCTGATACGCAGTATTTT CASSFRREADTQYF
TRBJ2-3 TRBD2 TRBV28 NA TGTGCCAGCAGCTTGCTAGCGGGAGGGTACTACACAGATACGCAGTATTTT CASSLLAGGYYTDTQYF
TRBJ2-5 NA TRBV29-1 NA TGCAGCGTTGACAGGGTATGGGGACCCCAAGAGACCCAGTACTTC CSVDRVWGPQETQYF